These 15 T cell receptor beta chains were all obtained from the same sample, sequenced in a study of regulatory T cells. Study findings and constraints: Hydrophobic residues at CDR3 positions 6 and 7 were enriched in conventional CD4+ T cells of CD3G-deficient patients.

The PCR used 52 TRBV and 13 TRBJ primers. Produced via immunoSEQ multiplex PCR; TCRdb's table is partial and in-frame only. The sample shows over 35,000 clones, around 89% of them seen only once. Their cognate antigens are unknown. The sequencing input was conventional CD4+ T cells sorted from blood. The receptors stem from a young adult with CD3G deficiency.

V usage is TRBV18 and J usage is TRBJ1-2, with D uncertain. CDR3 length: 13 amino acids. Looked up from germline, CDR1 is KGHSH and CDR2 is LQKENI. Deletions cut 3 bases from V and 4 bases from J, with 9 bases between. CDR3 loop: CASSPGGIYGYTF. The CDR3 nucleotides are TGTGCCAGCTCACCGGGCGGGATCTATGGCTACACCTTC.

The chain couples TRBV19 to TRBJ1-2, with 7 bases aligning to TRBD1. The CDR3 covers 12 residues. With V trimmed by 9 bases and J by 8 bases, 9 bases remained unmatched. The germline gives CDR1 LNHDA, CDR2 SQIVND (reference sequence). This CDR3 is CASSDRLGGYTF. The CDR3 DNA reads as TGTGCCAGCTCGGACAGGCTGGGAGGCTACACCTTC.

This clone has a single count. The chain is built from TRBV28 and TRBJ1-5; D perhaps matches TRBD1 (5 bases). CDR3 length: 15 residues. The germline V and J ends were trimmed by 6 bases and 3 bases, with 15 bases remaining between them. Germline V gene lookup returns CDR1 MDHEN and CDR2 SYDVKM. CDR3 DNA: TGTGCCAGCAGATCGCCGGGGCAGATCAATCAGCCCCAGCATTTT. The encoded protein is CASRSPGQINQPQHF.

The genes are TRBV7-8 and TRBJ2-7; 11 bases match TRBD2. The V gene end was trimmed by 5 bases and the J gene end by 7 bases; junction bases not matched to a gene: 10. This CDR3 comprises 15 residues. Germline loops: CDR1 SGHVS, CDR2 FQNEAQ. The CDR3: CASSLIAGGPREQYF. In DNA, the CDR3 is TGTGCCAGCAGCCTCATAGCGGGAGGGCCGAGAGAGCAGTACTTC.

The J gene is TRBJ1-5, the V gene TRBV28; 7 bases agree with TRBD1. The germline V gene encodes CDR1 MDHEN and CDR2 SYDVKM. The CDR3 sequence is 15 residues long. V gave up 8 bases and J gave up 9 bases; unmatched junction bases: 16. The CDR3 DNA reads TGTGCCAGCGACACCGGGACAGTCCTCCGAGGGCCCCAGCATTTT. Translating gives CASDTGTVLRGPQHF.

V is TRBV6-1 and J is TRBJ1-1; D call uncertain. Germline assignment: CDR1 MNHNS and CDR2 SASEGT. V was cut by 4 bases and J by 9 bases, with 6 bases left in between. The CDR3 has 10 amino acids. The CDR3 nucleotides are TGTGCCAGCAGTGCGGGGAAAGCTTTCTTT. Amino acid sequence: CASSAGKAFF.

The CDR3 DNA follows: TGTGCCAGCTCACCGGGACACAGCACAGATACGCAGTATTTT. Translating gives CASSPGHSTDTQYF. The V and J genes are TRBV18 and TRBJ2-3; D is possibly TRBD1 (6 bases). Trimming stripped 3 bases from V and 0 bases from J, with 7 bases between. Per the germline V gene, CDR1 is KGHSH and CDR2 is LQKENI. The CDR3 covers 14 residues.

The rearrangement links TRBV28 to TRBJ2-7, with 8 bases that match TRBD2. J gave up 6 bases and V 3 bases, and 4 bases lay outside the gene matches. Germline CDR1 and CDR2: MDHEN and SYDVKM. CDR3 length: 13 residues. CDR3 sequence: CASSFRRGGEQYF. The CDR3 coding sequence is TGTGCCAGCAGTTTTCGTCGGGGGGGCGAGCAGTACTTC. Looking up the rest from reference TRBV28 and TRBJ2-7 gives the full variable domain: DVKVTQSSRYLVKRTGEKVFLECVQDMDHENMFWYRQDPGLGLRLIYFSYDVKMKEKGDIPEGYSVSREKKERFSLILESASTNQTSMYLCASSFRRGGEQYFGPGTRLTVT.

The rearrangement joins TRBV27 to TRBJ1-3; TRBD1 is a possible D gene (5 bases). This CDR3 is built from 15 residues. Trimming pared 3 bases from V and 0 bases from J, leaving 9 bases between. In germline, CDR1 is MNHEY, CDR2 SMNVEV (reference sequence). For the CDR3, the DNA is TGTGCCAGCAGTTTGGACAACGTCTCTGGAAACACCATATATTTT. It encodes CASSLDNVSGNTIYF.

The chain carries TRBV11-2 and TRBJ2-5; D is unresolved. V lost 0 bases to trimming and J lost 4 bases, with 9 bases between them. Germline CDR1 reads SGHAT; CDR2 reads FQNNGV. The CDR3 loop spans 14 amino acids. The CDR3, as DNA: TGTGCCAGCAGCTTAGATAGGTCCCGAGAGACCCAGTACTTC. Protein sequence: CASSLDRSRETQYF.

CDR3 amino acids: CASSQGQGNEKLFF. In DNA form, the CDR3 reads TGTGCCAGCAGCCAGGGACAGGGGAATGAAAAACTGTTTTTT. The chain couples TRBV7-6 to TRBJ1-4; 10 bases are a match to TRBD1. The CDR3 runs to 14 residues. The junction had 2 bases not matched to a gene; V was cut back by 5 bases and J by 5 bases. Germline assignment: CDR1 SGHVS and CDR2 FNYEAQ.

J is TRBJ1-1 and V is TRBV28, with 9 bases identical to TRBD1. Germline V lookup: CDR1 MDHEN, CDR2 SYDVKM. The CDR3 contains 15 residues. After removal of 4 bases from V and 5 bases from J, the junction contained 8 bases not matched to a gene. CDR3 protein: CASSSAGTGKTEAFF. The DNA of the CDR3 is TGTGCCAGCAGTTCGGCCGGGACAGGGAAAACTGAAGCTTTCTTT.

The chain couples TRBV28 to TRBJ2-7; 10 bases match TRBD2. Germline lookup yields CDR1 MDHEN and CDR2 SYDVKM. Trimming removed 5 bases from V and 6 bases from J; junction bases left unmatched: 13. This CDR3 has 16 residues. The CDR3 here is CASSLPAPSGSGEQYF. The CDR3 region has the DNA TGTGCCAGCAGTCTGCCGGCTCCTAGCGGGAGCGGCGAGCAGTACTTC.

The CDR3 here is CASSRGGEYQETQYF. The DNA for the CDR3 is TGCGCCAGCAGCCGGGGGGGAGAGTACCAAGAGACCCAGTACTTC. V and J are TRBV5-1 and TRBJ2-5, with 8 bases fitting TRBD2. CDR3 length: 15 amino acids. The germline CDR1 and CDR2 sequences are SGHRS and YFSETQ. Losses at the gene ends were 4 bases for V and 0 bases for J; bases not matched to a gene: 5.

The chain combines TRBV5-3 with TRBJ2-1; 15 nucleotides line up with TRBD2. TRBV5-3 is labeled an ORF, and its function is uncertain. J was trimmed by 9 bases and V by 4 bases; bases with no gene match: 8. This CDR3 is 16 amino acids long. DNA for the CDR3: TGTGCCAGAAGCCCCCCGGGACTAGCGGGAGGTGGTGAGCAGTTCTTC. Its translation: CARSPPGLAGGGEQFF.